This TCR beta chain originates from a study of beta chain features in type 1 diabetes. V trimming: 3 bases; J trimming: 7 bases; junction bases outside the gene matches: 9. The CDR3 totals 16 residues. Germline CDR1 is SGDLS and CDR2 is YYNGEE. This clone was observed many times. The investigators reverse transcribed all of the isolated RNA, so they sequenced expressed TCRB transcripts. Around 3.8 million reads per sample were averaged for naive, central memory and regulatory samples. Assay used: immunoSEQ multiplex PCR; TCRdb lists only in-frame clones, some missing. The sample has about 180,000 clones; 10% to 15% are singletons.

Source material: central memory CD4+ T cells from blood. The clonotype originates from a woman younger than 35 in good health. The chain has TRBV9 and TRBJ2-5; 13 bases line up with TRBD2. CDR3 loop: CASSAGLAGPEGTQYF. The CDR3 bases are TGTGCCAGCAGCGCGGGACTAGCGGGACCCGAGGGGACCCAGTACTTC.